This TCR beta chain stems from a study of beta chain features in type 1 diabetes. Comment on this clone: Its antigen is unknown.

Study-level points and caveats: Type 1 diabetes patients had moderately but significantly shorter TCRB CDR3s in all four CD4+ subsets. In these data, an HLA type influence on TCRB rearrangement remained unresolved.

Expressed TCRB transcripts were sequenced after all isolated RNA was converted to cDNA. The data were produced by immunoSEQ multiplex PCR, yet TCRdb's version contains in-frame clones alone and is incomplete. The sample contains 250,000 to 350,000 clones, around an eighth of which appear only once. From germline, CDR1 is MGHDK and CDR2 SYGVNS. CDR3 length: 14 residues. J gave up 5 bases and V 1 base, and 0 bases lay outside the gene matches. Researchers reported sorting CD4+ naive, central memory, regulatory and stem cell-like memory cells via CD45RO/CCR7/CD25/CD127/CD95/CD27. Once sorted, every population was more than 98% pure.

The clonotype originates from a young man with type 1 diabetes. Source material: naive CD4+ T cells from blood. The chain uses TRBV25-1 and TRBJ2-7, with 12 bases aligning to TRBD1. This CDR3 is CASSEWDRGHEQYF. The CDR3 bases are TGTGCCAGCAGTGAATGGGACAGGGGGCACGAGCAGTACTTC.